This T cell receptor beta chain was captured in a study of blood T cells in healthy people across ages. Trimming cost V 7 bases and J 2 bases; bases outside gene matches: 5. The germline V gene has CDR1 SQVTM and CDR2 ANQGSEA. The CDR3 is 13 amino acids. This clonotype appeared once. For the second PCR, which ran for 7 to 11 cycles, a sample-barcoded 5' primer and a J-beta primer mix were used. TCRdb processed the 5' RACE reads anew with MiXCR; each CDR3 protein has one entry. This table holds approximately 960,000 distinct CDR3 sequences, 29% found once. These data also formed part of another study, on T cells of mothers and their children.

Sequencing was done on a sample of blood. The chain recombines TRBV29-1 with TRBJ1-3, with 7 bases fitting TRBD1. This clonotype was obtained from a woman between 40 and 50 years old in good health. DNA for the CDR3: TGCAGCGCCGGGACAGCCACTGGAAACACCATATATTTT. It is translated as CSAGTATGNTIYF.